The 10 T cell receptor beta chains reported below all come from one sample, sequenced in a study of T cell repertoires in cytomegalovirus infection. MiXCR, run by TCRdb on the reads, gives a single entry per CDR3 protein. The sample yields about 830,000 distinct CDR3 sequences, approximately 30% seen once. The antigens for these receptors are not known. The sequenced sample was cultured CD8+ T cells from PBMCs, obtained from culture after CMV antigen stimulation. All receptors come from a human donor in good health (CMV status not recorded). Some clones in this sample may be carry-over from other donors' samples.

The chain uses TRBV29-1 and TRBJ1-2; 8 bases are shared with TRBD1. This CDR3 is built from 11 residues. The ends lost 6 bases at V and 4 bases at J; junction bases unmatched: 1. Germline CDR1 SQVTM, CDR2 ANQGSEA. The CDR3 sequence is CSVGQGYGYTF. CDR3 in DNA: TGCAGCGTCGGACAGGGCTATGGCTACACCTTC.

The V and J genes are TRBV20-1 and TRBJ1-5; D unclear. Germline CDR1 DFQATT, CDR2 SNEGSKA (reference sequence). The CDR3 consists of 14 residues. V lost 2 bases, J lost 5 bases, and 13 bases lay in between. The chain's CDR3 is CSARSGLVYQPQHF. CDR3 in DNA: TGCAGTGCTAGAAGTGGTCTGGTTTATCAGCCCCAGCATTTT.

Only a few counts were recorded for this clonotype. CDR3 protein: CASVHQGTGYTF. The DNA of the CDR3 is TGTGCCAGCGTTCATCAGGGAACTGGCTACACCTTC. This sequence joins TRBV12-3 or TRBV12-4 and TRBJ1-2, with D possibly TRBD1 on 5 matching bases. V lost 8 bases, J lost 7 bases, and 14 bases lay in between. The CDR3 has 12 residues.

The J gene is TRBJ1-1, the V gene TRBV6-5; D not resolved. The CDR3 covers 14 residues. Trimming took off 7 bases at V and 1 base at J, with 13 bases between the two ends. Germline V gives CDR1 MNHEY, CDR2 SVGAGI. Here the CDR3 reads CASTSAWANTEAFF. DNA of the CDR3: TGTGCCAGCACCTCAGCATGGGCGAACACTGAAGCTTTCTTT.

V and J are TRBV6-8 and TRBJ1-4; 10 bases are a match to TRBD1. The germline V gene has CDR1 MNHGY and CDR2 SAAAGT. CDR3 length: 16 amino acids. V trimming: 7 bases; J trimming: 8 bases; junction bases outside the gene matches: 13. The CDR3 region is CASTTGQGDSEEKLFF. The CDR3 coding sequence is TGTGCCAGCACCACAGGACAGGGGGATTCTGAGGAAAAACTGTTTTTT.

The sample holds a few counts of this clonotype. The chain is built from TRBV5-4 and TRBJ2-5; D is undetermined. From germline, CDR1 is SGHNT and CDR2 YYREEE (reference sequence). V was trimmed by 0 bases and J by 0 bases, leaving 15 bases between them. The CDR3 covers 17 residues. The CDR3 nucleotides read TGTGCCAGCAGCTTGGGATCAGCAGGACCGTACCAAGAGACCCAGTACTTC. This encodes CASSLGSAGPYQETQYF.

The chain links TRBV27 to TRBJ1-5, with D uncertain. The V gene lost 2 bases and the J gene lost 1 base, with 9 bases spanning the gap. The CDR3 is 15 amino acids. CDR1 MNHEY and CDR2 SMNVEV come from the germline V gene (reference sequence). The CDR3 loop reads CASSLIDPSNQPQHF. The CDR3, as DNA: TGTGCCAGCAGTTTAATCGACCCAAGCAATCAGCCCCAGCATTTT.

The chain has TRBV7-4 and TRBJ2-7; 10 bases line up with TRBD2. Trimming took 5 bases from V and 5 from J; bases not matched to a gene: 9. CDR3 size: 15 residues. Germline CDR1 is SGHVT and CDR2 is SQSDAQ. Here the CDR3 reads CASSRSSGGFDEQYF. DNA for the CDR3: TGTGCCAGCAGCCGATCTAGCGGGGGTTTCGACGAGCAGTACTTC.

As for this clonotype: Given a much more abundant clone one base away, this may be a read error. V usage is TRBV7-2 and J usage is TRBJ2-7, with 7 bases fitting TRBD1. Germline values: CDR1 SGHTA, CDR2 FQGNSA. Losses at the gene ends were 6 bases for V and 2 bases for J; bases not matched to a gene: 10. The CDR3 contains 15 residues. This chain's CDR3 is CASRPPRDRAYEQYF. Written as DNA, the CDR3 is TGTGCCAGCAGACCCCCCCGAGACAGGGCCTACGAGCAGTACTTC.

This clonotype appeared a few times. This sequence joins TRBV6-5 and TRBJ1-1; the D gene is possibly TRBD1 (5 bases). V lost 5 bases and J lost 1, with 11 bases in between. Germline lookup yields CDR1 MNHEY and CDR2 SVGAGI. The CDR3 length is 14 residues. CDR3 residues: CASSPTARNTEAFF. The DNA of the CDR3 is TGTGCCAGCAGTCCGACAGCCCGGAACACTGAAGCTTTCTTT.